This entry lists 30 T cell receptor beta chains sequenced from one sample in a study of blood T cell repertoires in COVID-19. Assay used: immunoSEQ multiplex PCR; TCRdb lists only in-frame clones, some missing. This table has some 190,000 clones, about 83% appearing once. Material for sequencing was peripheral blood. These receptors all stem from a person aged 65 to 85 with COVID-19, enrolled during active disease.

The chain links TRBV11-2 to TRBJ2-1; 11 positions match TRBD2. V was pared by 5 bases and J by 7 bases, with 4 bases of the junction left unmatched. In germline, CDR1 is SGHAT, CDR2 FQNNGV. The CDR3 extends over 14 amino acids. DNA of the CDR3: TGTGCCAGCAGCCCTAGCGGGGGGTCAAATGAGCAGTTCTTC. It is translated as CASSPSGGSNEQFF.

The rearrangement uses TRBV5-1 and TRBJ1-5, with D perhaps TRBD1 (5 bases). Deletions cut 0 bases from V and 7 bases from J, with 14 bases between. The CDR3 runs to 15 residues. Germline assignment: CDR1 SGHRS and CDR2 YFSETQ. Written as DNA, the CDR3 is TGCGCCAGCAGCTTGGATCTTCGGGGGAGGCAGCCCCAGCATTTT. Amino acid sequence: CASSLDLRGRQPQHF.

The rearrangement joins TRBV30 to TRBJ2-7, with 7 nucleotides matching TRBD2. The CDR3 totals 14 residues. V dropped 0 bases and J dropped 2; count of bases not matched to a gene: 4. CDR1 is GTSNPN and CDR2 is SVGIG in the germline V gene (reference sequence). The CDR3 region is CAWSVASGAYEQYF. The CDR3 DNA follows: TGTGCCTGGAGTGTCGCTAGCGGAGCCTACGAGCAGTACTTC.

This clone has only one observation. The chain links TRBV5-4 to TRBJ2-7; tentative D call: TRBD1 (6 bases). With 4 bases removed from V and 2 bases from J, the gap between germline ends came to 13 bases. CDR1 SGHNT and CDR2 YYREEE come from the germline V gene (reference sequence). The CDR3 sequence is 14 residues long. The CDR3 loop is CASSKMDSTYEQYF. The CDR3 coding sequence is TGTGCCAGCAGCAAAATGGACAGTACCTACGAGCAGTACTTC.

This chain joins TRBV7-2 and TRBJ2-7; no reliable D call. CDR1 SGHTA and CDR2 FQGNSA come from the germline V gene. This CDR3 is 12 amino acids long. Trimming took off 2 bases at V and 2 bases at J, with 4 bases between the two ends. The CDR3 here is CASSLYTYEQYF. The CDR3 nucleotides are TGTGCCAGCAGCTTATACACCTACGAGCAGTACTTC.

The CDR3 loop is CAIKAELARRDTQYF. CDR3 bases: TGTGCCATCAAAGCGGAGCTTGCCCGTAGAGATACGCAGTATTTT. The chain employs TRBV10-3 and TRBJ2-3; possibly TRBD2 for D (5 bases). The CDR3 is made up of 15 amino acids. V gave up 7 bases and J gave up 5 bases, with 19 bases separating them. CDR1 and CDR2 (germline): ENHRY, SYGVKD.

The gene calls are TRBV7-2 and TRBJ2-1; 12 bases line up with TRBD2. Germline V gene lookup returns CDR1 SGHTA and CDR2 FQGNSA. The CDR3 loop spans 17 amino acids. With V trimmed by 4 bases and J by 4 bases, 8 bases remained unmatched. CDR3 protein: CASSSGSLAGGYNEQFF. As DNA, the CDR3 is TGTGCCAGCAGCTCGGGGTCCCTAGCGGGAGGGTACAATGAGCAGTTCTTC.

This chain links TRBV27 with TRBJ2-5; 9 nucleotides line up with TRBD1. V was pared by 8 bases and J by 2 bases, with 12 bases of the junction left unmatched. The CDR3 totals 16 residues. CDR1 and CDR2 from the germline V gene are MNHEY and SMNVEV (reference sequence). This chain's CDR3 is CASRRPGQGEQETQYF. The CDR3 nucleotides are TGTGCCAGCCGCAGACCGGGACAGGGAGAGCAAGAGACCCAGTACTTC.

The rearrangement links TRBV6-4 to TRBJ1-6, with D unclear. The CDR3 loop spans 14 amino acids. Trimming stripped 3 bases from V and 7 bases from J, with 10 bases between. Germline V gene data show CDR1 as MRHNA and CDR2 as SNTAGT. CDR3 sequence (DNA): TGTGCCAGCAGTGATAGACCGGGAAATTCACCCCTCCACTTT. This gives the protein CASSDRPGNSPLHF.

The V gene is TRBV7-8, the J gene TRBJ1-2, with D unresolved. Trimming removed 0 bases at V and 8 bases at J, with 16 bases between. Germline V gives CDR1 SGHVS, CDR2 FQNEAQ. There are 15 residues in the CDR3. As DNA, the CDR3 is TGTGCCAGCAGCTTAGCGCTAAGTACACTGCGGGGCTACACCTTC. Its translation: CASSLALSTLRGYTF.

The rearrangement uses TRBV28 and TRBJ1-2, with unresolved D. Germline V gene lookup returns CDR1 MDHEN and CDR2 SYDVKM. Trimming cost V 3 bases and J 8 bases, with 7 bases left between them. The CDR3 spans 11 residues. The CDR3 sequence: CASSLVGGYTF. The CDR3 DNA sequence: TGTGCCAGCAGTTTGGTCGGGGGCTACACCTTC.

About this clone itself: This CDR3 is also generated by other DNA sequences in the sample. V gene TRBV7-3 combines with J gene TRBJ2-2; no reliable D call. Germline CDR1 reads SGHTA; CDR2 reads FQGTGA. Between the trimmed V and J ends, which lost 3 bases and 2 bases, there was a span of 7 bases. The length of the CDR3 is 14 residues. This CDR3 is CASSLGVNTGELFF. The CDR3 DNA reads as TGTGCCAGCAGCTTGGGCGTTAACACCGGGGAGCTGTTTTTT.

The rearrangement joins TRBV15 to TRBJ1-5; D is perhaps TRBD1 (5 bases). The V gene lost 0 bases and the J gene lost 11 bases, with 20 bases spanning the gap. Germline CDR1 LNHNV, CDR2 YYDKDF (reference sequence). This CDR3 is 16 amino acids long. CDR3 sequence (DNA): TGTGCCACCAGCAGAGATCCGGGTCAGGGAAAAATAGCCCAGCATTTT. It encodes CATSRDPGQGKIAQHF.

The V and J genes are TRBV28 and TRBJ1-2; 8 bases are shared with TRBD1. Germline loops: CDR1 MDHEN, CDR2 SYDVKM. The CDR3 runs to 15 residues. J lost 7 bases, V lost 4 bases, and 11 bases had no gene match. The CDR3 DNA reads as TGTGCCAGCAGTTCTCAAGCAGGGGGCTCTCGTGGCTACACCTTC. It is translated as CASSSQAGGSRGYTF.

This chain connects TRBV4-1 to TRBJ2-1, with TRBD1 matching over 7 bases. Germline V gene data show CDR1 as MGHRA and CDR2 as YSYEKL. The CDR3 covers 12 residues. Losses at the gene ends were 7 bases for V and 9 bases for J; bases not matched to a gene: 6. DNA of the CDR3: TGCGCCAGCAAATCTCACAGGGGTGAGCAGTTCTTC. It codes for CASKSHRGEQFF.

V gene TRBV19 combines with J gene TRBJ2-6; D is ambiguous. The CDR3 length is 15 residues. The germline V gene encodes CDR1 LNHDA and CDR2 SQIVND (reference sequence). The V and J ends lost 3 bases and 0 bases respectively, with 6 bases between them. The CDR3 sequence is CASSMMSSGANVLTF. CDR3 bases: TGTGCCAGTAGTATGATGAGCTCTGGGGCCAACGTCCTGACTTTC. The variable domain in full, with the rest retrieved from reference TRBV19 and TRBJ2-6, is DGGITQSPKYLFRKEGQNVTLSCEQNLNHDAMYWYRQDPGQGLRLIYYSQIVNDFQKGDIAEGYSVSREKKESFPLTVTSAQKNPTAFYLCASSMMSSGANVLTFGAGSRLTVL.

The chain uses TRBV5-1 and TRBJ1-4; no clear D gene. There are 15 residues in the CDR3. Trimming shortened V by 0 bases and J by 6 bases, and 12 bases separated the two germline ends. Germline V gene sequence: CDR1 SGHRS, CDR2 YFSETQ. The CDR3 nucleotides read TGCGCCAGCAGCTTGGTAGGCGGTAACCATGAAAAACTGTTTTTT. It yields the protein CASSLVGGNHEKLFF. The full variable domain, completed using reference TRBV5-1 and TRBJ1-4, is KAGVTQTPRYLIKTRGQQVTLSCSPISGHRSVSWYQQTPGQGLQFLFEYFSETQRNKGNFPGRFSGRQFSNSRSEMNVSTLELGDSALYLCASSLVGGNHEKLFFGSGTQLSVL.

The chain carries TRBV5-1 and TRBJ2-1; D is undetermined. The V end lost 0 bases, the J end lost 6 bases, and 7 bases lay between the germline ends. Germline CDR1 SGHRS, CDR2 YFSETQ. This CDR3 has 13 residues. CDR3 sequence (DNA): TGCGCCAGCAGCTTGGACTCAAGCAATGAGCAGTTCTTC. Protein: CASSLDSSNEQFF.

V is TRBV6-2 or TRBV6-3 and J is TRBJ1-5; 9 nucleotides match TRBD1. This CDR3 region has 16 residues. The trim removed 0 bases at V and 6 bases at J, leaving 6 bases unmatched. Germline-derived CDR1 and CDR2 are MNHEY and SVGEGT. CDR3 bases: TGTGCCAGCAGTTACTCCGGGACAGGGAATAGTCAGCCCCAGCATTTT. Translating gives CASSYSGTGNSQPQHF.

The chain employs TRBV6-1 and TRBJ2-7; TRBD2 matches at 7 bases. CDR1 is MNHNS, CDR2 SASEGT, per germline. V shed 0 bases and J 7 bases; nucleotides not matched to a gene: 6. The CDR3 extends over 14 amino acids. Written as DNA, the CDR3 is TGTGCCAGCAGTGAAGCGCACGGGGGGTGGGAGCAGTACTTC. Amino acid sequence: CASSEAHGGWEQYF.

The table lists this clone with a few counts. This chain connects TRBV11-2 to TRBJ1-2, with TRBD1 matching over 8 bases. V lost 5 bases to trimming and J lost 8 bases; unmatched junction nucleotides: 7. This CDR3 is built from 13 residues. Looked up from germline, CDR1 is SGHAT and CDR2 is FQNNGV. CDR3 loop: CASSRGTGGGYTF. The CDR3 DNA sequence: TGTGCCAGCAGCCGTGGGACAGGTGGGGGCTACACCTTC.

J is TRBJ1-1 and V is TRBV12-3 or TRBV12-4; D remains unclear. The V end lost 6 bases, the J end lost 0 bases, and 8 bases lay between the germline ends. The CDR3 is made up of 13 amino acids. DNA of the CDR3: TGTGCCAGCAGCCGAACTCTGAACACTGAAGCTTTCTTT. It codes for CASSRTLNTEAFF.

V and J are TRBV5-1 and TRBJ2-5; TRBD1 aligns across 9 bases. Germline lookup yields CDR1 SGHRS and CDR2 YFSETQ. V shed 3 bases, J shed 1 base, and the junction held 7 bases outside the gene matches. The CDR3 totals 16 residues. Here the CDR3 reads CASSSQGTGLQETQYF. For the CDR3, the DNA is TGCGCCAGCAGCTCCCAGGGGACAGGGCTCCAAGAGACCCAGTACTTC. The full variable domain, its missing parts supplied by reference TRBV5-1 and TRBJ2-5, is KAGVTQTPRYLIKTRGQQVTLSCSPISGHRSVSWYQQTPGQGLQFLFEYFSETQRNKGNFPGRFSGRQFSNSRSEMNVSTLELGDSALYLCASSSQGTGLQETQYFGPGTRLLVL.

This rearrangement joins TRBV5-4 to TRBJ2-1, with TRBD2 matching over 9 bases. Germline CDR1 is SGHNT and CDR2 is YYREEE (reference sequence). The CDR3 has 18 residues. V was clipped by 1 base and J by 5 bases; unmatched bases: 13. The CDR3 DNA sequence: TGTGCCAGCAGCTTGATAGGCGTCGGGCGGGGGGGACACAATGAGCAGTTCTTC. Amino acids: CASSLIGVGRGGHNEQFF.

The chain is built from TRBV7-9 and TRBJ2-2; 7 bases match TRBD1. The germline V gene has CDR1 SEHNR and CDR2 FQNEAQ (reference sequence). Trimming cost V 4 bases and J 5 bases; bases outside gene matches: 10. There are 16 residues in the CDR3. Here the CDR3 DNA reads TGTGCCAGCAGCTCCGGAATGGACAGGCTGACCGGGGAGCTGTTTTTT. This encodes CASSSGMDRLTGELFF.

The chain combines TRBV19 with TRBJ1-1; D unresolved. CDR3 length: 14 residues. CDR1 is LNHDA, CDR2 SQIVND, per germline (reference sequence). The V end was cut by 5 bases, the J end by 6 bases, with 16 bases between. CDR3 region: CASSPDRHRPEAFF. CDR3 DNA: TGTGCCAGTAGTCCCGACCGACACCGCCCTGAAGCTTTCTTT.

This chain uses TRBV15 with TRBJ1-5; no definite D call. Germline V gene lookup returns CDR1 LNHNV and CDR2 YYDKDF (reference sequence). Trimming shortened V by 4 bases and J by 7 bases, and 8 bases separated the two germline ends. The CDR3 runs 12 residues. CDR3 nucleotides: TGTGCCACCAGCAAAGTACAACAGCCCCAGCATTTT. Protein product: CATSKVQQPQHF.

The CDR3 sequence is CASSRVRGEKLFF. CDR3 in DNA: TGTGCCAGTAGCAGGGTGCGGGGTGAAAAACTGTTTTTT. V gene TRBV19 combines with J gene TRBJ1-4, with D possibly matching TRBD1 (5 bases). Germline CDR1 is LNHDA and CDR2 is SQIVND (reference sequence). Trimming cost V 6 bases and J 7 bases, with 12 bases left between them. This CDR3 spans 13 amino acids.

This clone turned up a few times. This rearrangement joins TRBV18 to TRBJ2-7, with TRBD2 matching 10 bases. Germline trimming cut 10 bases from V and 9 bases from J; bases unmatched to any gene: 15. CDR1 and CDR2 from the germline V gene are KGHSH and LQKENI. This CDR3 has 14 residues. The CDR3 region has the DNA TGTGCCACCCGGGACTCCTCAGGACTAGCGGCGCAGTACTTC. Its translation: CATRDSSGLAAQYF. Variable domain in full (rest from reference TRBV18 and TRBJ2-7): NAGVMQNPRHLVRRRGQEARLRCSPMKGHSHVYWYRQLPEEGLKFMVYLQKENIIDESGMPKERFSAEFPKEGPSILRIQQVVRGDSAAYFCATRDSSGLAAQYFGPGTRLTVT.

This chain links TRBV19 with TRBJ1-5, with 11 bases that match TRBD1. The J segment lost 3 bases and the V segment lost 6 bases, leaving 1 base of the junction unmatched. CDR1 and CDR2 from the germline V gene are LNHDA and SQIVND (reference sequence). CDR3 size: 14 residues. DNA of the CDR3: TGTGCCAGTAGAGGACAGGGGGCCAATCAGCCCCAGCATTTT. It is translated as CASRGQGANQPQHF.